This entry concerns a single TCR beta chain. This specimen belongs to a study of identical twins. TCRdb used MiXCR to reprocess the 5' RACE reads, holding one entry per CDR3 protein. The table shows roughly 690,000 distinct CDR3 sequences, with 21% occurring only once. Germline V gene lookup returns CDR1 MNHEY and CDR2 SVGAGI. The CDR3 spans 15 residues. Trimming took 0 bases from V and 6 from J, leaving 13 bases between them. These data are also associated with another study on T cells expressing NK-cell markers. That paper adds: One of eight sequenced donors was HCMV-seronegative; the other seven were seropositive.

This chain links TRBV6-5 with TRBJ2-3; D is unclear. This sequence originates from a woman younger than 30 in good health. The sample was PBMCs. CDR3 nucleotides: TGTGCCAGCAGTTACTCAGCCACAGCCCCCGATACGCAGTATTTT. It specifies CASSYSATAPDTQYF.